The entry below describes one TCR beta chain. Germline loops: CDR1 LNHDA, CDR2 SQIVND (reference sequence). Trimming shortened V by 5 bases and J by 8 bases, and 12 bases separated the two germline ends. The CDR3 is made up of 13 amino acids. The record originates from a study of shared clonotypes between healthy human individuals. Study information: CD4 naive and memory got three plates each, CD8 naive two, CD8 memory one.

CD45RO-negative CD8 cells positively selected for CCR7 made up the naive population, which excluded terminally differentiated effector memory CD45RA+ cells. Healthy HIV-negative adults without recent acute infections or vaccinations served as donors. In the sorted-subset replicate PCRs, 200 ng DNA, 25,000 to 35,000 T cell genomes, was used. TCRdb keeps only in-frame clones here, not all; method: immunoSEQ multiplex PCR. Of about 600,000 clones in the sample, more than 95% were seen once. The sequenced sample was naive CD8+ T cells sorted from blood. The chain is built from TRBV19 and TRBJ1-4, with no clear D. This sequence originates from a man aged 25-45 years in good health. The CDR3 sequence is CASSVGDREKLFF. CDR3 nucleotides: TGTGCCAGTAGTGTGGGTGATCGCGAAAAACTGTTTTTT.